These 14 T cell receptor beta chains came from one sample sequenced in a study of neurological immune-mediated disorders (dated by TCRdb to between 2019 and 2020). Receptor amplification or capture employed 5' RACE. The sequencing machine was an Illumina HiSeq 2500. The public reads were run again by TCRdb, first through fastp at Q25 and then through MiXCR, and only productive beta chains were kept. Rows are combined by CDR3 protein, so each entry shows the most common genes and DNA. The sample table records fewer than 40,000 distinct CDR3 sequences; approximately 4% of these occur just once. Clones ranked in the top ten supply roughly 25% of the sample. The source material was CD4+ T cells from blood. The receptor source for this set is a woman in her forties in good health.

This clonotype has ten or more counts. The chain employs TRBV18 and TRBJ2-7, with D possibly being TRBD1 or TRBD2 (6 bases each). Germline-derived CDR1 and CDR2 are KGHSH and LQKENI. The V end was cut by 6 bases, the J end by 6 bases, with 21 bases between. This CDR3 is 15 amino acids long. In nucleotides, the CDR3 is TGTGCCAGCTCCGAGGGGGGCGCCCTCCGGGCCGAGCAGTACTTC. Amino acid sequence: CASSEGGALRAEQYF.

In this sample, this clonotype turned up many times. This chain connects TRBV7-2 to TRBJ2-4; perhaps D is TRBD1 or TRBD2 (5 bases each). V dropped 3 bases and J dropped 3 bases, with 21 bases sitting between them. This CDR3 is built from 18 residues. The V gene's germline CDR1 is SGHTA and CDR2 FQGNSA. The CDR3 loop reads CASSFSGQGISVKNIQYF. Here the CDR3 DNA reads TGTGCCAGCAGCTTCTCGGGGCAGGGCATTTCGGTCAAAAACATTCAGTACTTC.

V gene TRBV18 combines with J gene TRBJ2-1; TRBD2 matches 13 bases. V shed 0 bases, J shed 8 bases, and the junction held 4 bases outside the gene matches. The CDR3 is made up of 16 amino acids. The V gene's germline CDR1 is KGHSH and CDR2 LQKENI. DNA of the CDR3: TGTGCCAGCTCACCACCCGGACTAGCGGGAGTCCATGAGCAGTTCTTC. Protein: CASSPPGLAGVHEQFF.

In its sample, this clonotype was seen many times. V is TRBV7-9 and J is TRBJ1-2; D is unresolved. The CDR3 consists of 15 residues. Germline CDR1 is SEHNR and CDR2 is FQNEAQ (reference sequence). The V and J ends lost 7 bases and 4 bases respectively, with 19 bases between them. CDR3 in amino acids: CASTSGGILFYGYTF. The CDR3 region has the DNA TGTGCCAGCACCTCCGGAGGAATCCTCTTCTATGGCTACACCTTC. Full variable domain (outside the CDR3, taken from reference TRBV7-9 and TRBJ1-2): DTGVSQNPRHKITKRGQNVTFRCDPISEHNRLYWYRQTLGQGPEFLTYFQNEAQLEKSRLLSDRFSAERPKGSFSTLEIQRTEQGDSAMYLCASTSGGILFYGYTFGSGTRLTVV.

This clonotype was seen ten or more times. V usage is TRBV5-5 and J usage is TRBJ2-3; TRBD1 is a possible D gene (5 bases). Germline CDR1 SGHKS, CDR2 YYEKEE (reference sequence). V was shortened by 4 bases and J by 4 bases, with 13 bases between the two germline ends. The CDR3 covers 14 residues. As DNA, the CDR3 is TGTGCCAGCAGCGCCGAATGGGGCTCAGATACGCAGTATTTT. The encoded protein is CASSAEWGSDTQYF.

This clonotype was counted ten times or more. This chain uses TRBV7-9 with TRBJ2-1, with 9 positions matching TRBD2. Germline V gene lookup returns CDR1 SEHNR and CDR2 FQNEAQ (reference sequence). V lost 2 bases, J lost 15 bases, and 11 bases stayed unmatched. CDR3 length equals 14 residues. The CDR3 DNA reads TGTGCCAGCAGCTTATCCCGGACTAGCGTGCGATGGTTCTTC. This codes for CASSLSRTSVRWFF.

Ten or more counts support this clonotype. The rearrangement joins TRBV29-1 to TRBJ2-4; either TRBD1 or TRBD2 may supply D (5 bases each). CDR1 is SQVTM and CDR2 is ANQGSEA in the germline V gene. The CDR3 has 11 amino acids. V dropped 7 bases and J dropped 8 bases, with 12 bases sitting between them. The CDR3, as DNA: TGCAGCGGGAAGCAGGGAGACATTCAGTACTTC. It specifies CSGKQGDIQYF.

This clonotype was observed many times. This chain links TRBV27 with TRBJ1-1; D is possibly TRBD1 (6 bases). CDR1 MNHEY and CDR2 SMNVEV come from the germline V gene (reference sequence). Trimming left V 8 bases short and J 4 bases short, with 14 bases between. This CDR3 is 13 amino acids long. DNA of the CDR3: TGTGCCAGCCGCAGGGGCGGCGGCACTGAAGCTTTCTTT. Amino acids: CASRRGGGTEAFF.

This clonotype was counted many times. V and J are TRBV5-5 and TRBJ2-3; 14 bases are shared with TRBD2. CDR3 size: 18 residues. The germline gives CDR1 SGHKS, CDR2 YYEKEE (reference sequence). Unmatched junction bases numbered 8, after V lost 0 bases and J lost 5 bases. The CDR3 here is CASSLAVAGLAGGDTQYF. CDR3 nucleotides: TGTGCCAGCAGCTTGGCTGTCGCCGGACTAGCGGGAGGAGATACGCAGTATTTT.

Ten or more counts support this clonotype. The V call is TRBV5-1, the J call TRBJ2-1; 10 nucleotides match TRBD2. The CDR3 covers 14 residues. V shed 4 bases and J 9 bases; nucleotides not matched to a gene: 7. From germline, CDR1 is SGHRS and CDR2 YFSETQ. CDR3 DNA: TGCGCCAGCAGCCCGGGACTAGCGAGGGGTGAGCAGTTCTTC. This codes for CASSPGLARGEQFF.

This clonotype was counted at least ten times. The rearrangement links TRBV10-3 to TRBJ2-4, with D uncertain. This CDR3 is built from 17 residues. V was trimmed by 3 bases and J by 1 base, leaving 16 bases between them. The germline gives CDR1 ENHRY, CDR2 SYGVKD. For the CDR3, the DNA is TGTGCCATCAGTGATGCTGGCGGCCGTGGGGCCAAAAACATTCAGTACTTC. Its translation: CAISDAGGRGAKNIQYF.

In this sample, this clonotype turned up many times. The CDR3 DNA is TGCAGTGCTAGGACCAAAGGGGGCTACACCTTC. Encoded protein: CSARTKGGYTF. The chain couples TRBV20-1 to TRBJ1-2; D uncertain. Germline loops: CDR1 DFQATT, CDR2 SNEGSKA (reference sequence). V was cut by 3 bases and J by 8 bases, with 10 bases left in between. The CDR3 has 11 amino acids.

The table lists this clonotype with many counts. The V and J genes are TRBV5-1 and TRBJ2-3, with 9 bases that match TRBD1. Per germline, CDR1 SGHRS and CDR2 YFSETQ. The length of the CDR3 is 17 residues. V shed 4 bases, J shed 0 bases, and the junction held 9 bases outside the gene matches. CDR3: CASSQHTGGESTDTQYF. CDR3 nucleotide sequence: TGCGCCAGCAGCCAACACACAGGGGGCGAAAGCACAGATACGCAGTATTTT.

This clonotype was seen repeatedly, ten times or more. The V and J genes are TRBV2 and TRBJ2-7; perhaps TRBD1 as D (5 bases). Looked up from germline, CDR1 is SNHLY and CDR2 is FYNNEI. Trimming left V 3 bases short and J 2 bases short, with 5 bases between. This CDR3 comprises 12 residues. The CDR3: CASSEGPYEQYF. CDR3 nucleotides: TGTGCCAGCAGTGAGGGGCCCTACGAGCAGTACTTC. The whole variable domain, remainder taken from reference TRBV2 and TRBJ2-7, is EPEVTQTPSHQVTQMGQEVILRCVPISNHLYFYWYRQILGQKVEFLVSFYNNEISEKSEIFDDQFSVERPDGSNFTLKIRSTKLEDSAMYFCASSEGPYEQYFGPGTRLTVT.